These 2 T cell receptor beta chains came from one sample sequenced in a study of cytomegalovirus exposure and HLA in healthy donors. The PCR used 60 Vbeta and 13 Jbeta primers. Assay: immunoSEQ multiplex PCR; the TCRdb copy retains only in-frame clones and omits some. The data contain about 67,000 clones, roughly 80% of them singletons. Sequenced sample: PBMCs. Source of these receptors: a woman between 25 and 40 years old in good health and CMV-seronegative.

V usage is TRBV5-1 and J usage is TRBJ1-1; 10 bases agree with TRBD1. CDR1 is SGHRS and CDR2 is YFSETQ in the germline V gene. Trimming at V came to 2 bases and at J to 4 bases, leaving 2 bases not matched to a gene. The CDR3 spans 14 residues. The CDR3 DNA sequence: TGCGCCAGCAGCTTCCGGGACAGGGGCACTGAAGCTTTCTTT. Protein product: CASSFRDRGTEAFF. The full variable domain, with the rest looked up from reference TRBV5-1 and TRBJ1-1, is KAGVTQTPRYLIKTRGQQVTLSCSPISGHRSVSWYQQTPGQGLQFLFEYFSETQRNKGNFPGRFSGRQFSNSRSEMNVSTLELGDSALYLCASSFRDRGTEAFFGQGTRLTVV.

The rearrangement links TRBV11-2 to TRBJ2-7; D gene ambiguous. Trimming stripped 0 bases from V and 2 bases from J, with 8 bases between. Germline lookup yields CDR1 SGHAT and CDR2 FQNNGV. The CDR3 has 14 residues. DNA of the CDR3: TGTGCCAGCAGCTTAGATTCGCGGACCTACGAGCAGTACTTC. Translation gives CASSLDSRTYEQYF.